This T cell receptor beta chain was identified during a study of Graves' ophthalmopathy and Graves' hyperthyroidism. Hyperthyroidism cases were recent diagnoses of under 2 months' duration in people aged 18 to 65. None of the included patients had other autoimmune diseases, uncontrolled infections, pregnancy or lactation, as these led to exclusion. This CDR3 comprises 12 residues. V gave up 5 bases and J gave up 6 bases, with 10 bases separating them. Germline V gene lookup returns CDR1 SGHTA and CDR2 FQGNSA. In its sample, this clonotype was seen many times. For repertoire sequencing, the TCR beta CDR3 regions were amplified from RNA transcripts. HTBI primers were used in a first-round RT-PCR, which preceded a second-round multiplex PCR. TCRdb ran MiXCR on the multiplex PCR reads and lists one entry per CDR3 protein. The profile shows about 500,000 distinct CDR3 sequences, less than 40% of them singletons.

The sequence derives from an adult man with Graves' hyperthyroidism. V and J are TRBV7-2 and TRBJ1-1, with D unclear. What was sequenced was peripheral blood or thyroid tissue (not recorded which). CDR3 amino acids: CASSPRIPEAFF. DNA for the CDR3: TGTGCCAGCAGCCCCAGGATACCTGAAGCTTTCTTT.